The source of this TCR beta chain is a study of Graves' ophthalmopathy and Graves' hyperthyroidism. Using RNA transcripts, the TCR beta CDR3 regions were amplified. HTBI-primed first-round RT-PCR preceded second-round multiplex PCR. TCRdb redid the calling of the multiplex PCR reads with MiXCR, one entry per CDR3 protein. The sample lists about 740,000 distinct CDR3 sequences; 40% were seen once. Germline CDR1 is MGHDK and CDR2 is SYGVNS. Trimming removed 5 bases from V and 4 bases from J; junction bases left unmatched: 6. The CDR3 runs to 15 residues. The sequencing input was peripheral blood. The receptor comes from an adult man with Graves' ophthalmopathy. This chain uses TRBV25-1 with TRBJ2-2; 8 bases agree with TRBD2. The CDR3 coding sequence is TGTGCCAGCAGTTTAGTAGCGGGGACCACCGGGGAGCTGTTTTTT. Amino acids: CASSLVAGTTGELFF.